This entry concerns a single T cell receptor beta chain. The data were obtained in a study of blood T cell repertoires in COVID-19. The overall study: T cells, B-cell-depleted T cells, or PBMCs provided the cDNA or gDNA that served as material.

The protocol was immunoSEQ multiplex PCR, while the TCRdb copy is restricted to in-frame clones and leaves out a portion. The sample contains about 160,000 clones, 75% to 90% of which appear only once. The germline V and J ends were trimmed by 5 bases and 7 bases, with 14 bases remaining between them. This CDR3 comprises 13 residues. This receptor was identified in a human donor with acute or convalescent COVID-19. The donor label of this sample is uncertain. This chain links TRBV12-3 or TRBV12-4 with TRBJ1-1; D perhaps matches TRBD1 (6 bases). The sequenced material came from peripheral blood. The CDR3 coding sequence is TGTGCCAGCAGTCGGCAACAGGGAGTTGAAGCTTTCTTT. This encodes CASSRQQGVEAFF.